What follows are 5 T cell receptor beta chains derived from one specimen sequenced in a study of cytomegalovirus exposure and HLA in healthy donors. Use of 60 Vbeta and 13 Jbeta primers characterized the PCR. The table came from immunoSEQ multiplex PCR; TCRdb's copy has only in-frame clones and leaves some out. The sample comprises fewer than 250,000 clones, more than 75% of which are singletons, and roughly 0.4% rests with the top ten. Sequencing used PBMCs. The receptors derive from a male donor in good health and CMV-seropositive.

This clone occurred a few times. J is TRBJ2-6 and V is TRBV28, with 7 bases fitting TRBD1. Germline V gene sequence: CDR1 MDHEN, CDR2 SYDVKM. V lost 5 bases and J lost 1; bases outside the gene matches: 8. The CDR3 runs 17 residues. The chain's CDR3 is CASSMPGQISGANVLTF. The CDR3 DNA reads TGTGCCAGCAGTATGCCGGGACAGATATCTGGGGCCAACGTCCTGACTTTC.

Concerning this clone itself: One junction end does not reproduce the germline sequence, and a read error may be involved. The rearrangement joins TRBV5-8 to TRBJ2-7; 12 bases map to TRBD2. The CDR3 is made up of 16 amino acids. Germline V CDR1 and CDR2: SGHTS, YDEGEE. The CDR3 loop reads CASSLGLAGASHEQYF. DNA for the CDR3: TGTGCCAGCAGCTTGGGACTAGCGGGAGCCTCCCACGAGCAGTACTTC. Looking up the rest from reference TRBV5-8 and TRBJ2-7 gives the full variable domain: EAGVTQSPTHLIKTRGQQATLRCSPISGHTSVYWYQQALGLGLQFLLWYDEGEERNRGNFPPRFSGRQFPNYSSELNVNALELEDSALYLCASSLGLAGASHEQYFGPGTRLTVT.

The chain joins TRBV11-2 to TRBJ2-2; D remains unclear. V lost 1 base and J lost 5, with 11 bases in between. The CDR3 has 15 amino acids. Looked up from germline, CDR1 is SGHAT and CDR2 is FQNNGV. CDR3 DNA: TGTGCCAGCAGCTTAGGTACTTTTGTAACCGGGGAGCTGTTTTTT. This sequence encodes CASSLGTFVTGELFF. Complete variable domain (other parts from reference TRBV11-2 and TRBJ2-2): EAGVAQSPRYKIIEKRQSVAFWCNPISGHATLYWYQQILGQGPKLLIQFQNNGVVDDSQLPKDRFSAERLKGVDSTLKIQPAKLEDSAVYLCASSLGTFVTGELFFGEGSRLTVL.

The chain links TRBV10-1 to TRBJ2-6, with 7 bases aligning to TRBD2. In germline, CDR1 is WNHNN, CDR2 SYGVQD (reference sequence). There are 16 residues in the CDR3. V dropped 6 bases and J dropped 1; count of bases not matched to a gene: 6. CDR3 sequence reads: CASRTGGLSGANVLTF. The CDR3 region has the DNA TGCGCCAGCAGGACGGGGGGACTTTCTGGGGCCAACGTCCTGACTTTC.

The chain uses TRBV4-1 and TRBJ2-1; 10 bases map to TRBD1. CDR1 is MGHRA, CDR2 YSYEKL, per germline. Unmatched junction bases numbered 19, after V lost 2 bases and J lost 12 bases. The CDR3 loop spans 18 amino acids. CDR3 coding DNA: TGCGCCAGCAGCCAAACAGTCACCGGGACAGGGGAGAACCGGGGGCAGTTCTTC. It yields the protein CASSQTVTGTGENRGQFF.